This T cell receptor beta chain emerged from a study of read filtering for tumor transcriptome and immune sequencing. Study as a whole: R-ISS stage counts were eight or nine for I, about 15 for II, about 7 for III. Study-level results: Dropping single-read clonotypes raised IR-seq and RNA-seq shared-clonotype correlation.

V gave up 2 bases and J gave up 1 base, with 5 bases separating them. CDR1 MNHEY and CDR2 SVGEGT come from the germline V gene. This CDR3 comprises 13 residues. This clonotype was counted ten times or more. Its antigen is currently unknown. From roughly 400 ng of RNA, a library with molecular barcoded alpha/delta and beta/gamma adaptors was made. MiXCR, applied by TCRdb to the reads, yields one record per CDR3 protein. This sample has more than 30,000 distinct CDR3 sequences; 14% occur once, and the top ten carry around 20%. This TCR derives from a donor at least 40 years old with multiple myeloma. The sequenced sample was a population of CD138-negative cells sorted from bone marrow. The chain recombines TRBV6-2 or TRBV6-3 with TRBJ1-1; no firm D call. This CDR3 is CASSYEWNTEAFF. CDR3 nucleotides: TGTGCCAGCAGTTACGAATGGAACACTGAAGCTTTCTTT.